This TCR beta chain was captured by sequencing in a study of blood T cells in healthy people across ages. The study, taken as a whole, reports: Because sorting was not performed, PBMCs prevented conclusive naive versus antigen-experienced comparison.

A second roughly 6 to 12 cycle PCR used barcoded and J-beta primers. A 12-random-nucleotide template-switch adaptor tagged each cDNA molecule. MiXCR was run by TCRdb on the 5' RACE reads, yielding one entry per CDR3 protein. The sample lists about 1,500,000 distinct CDR3 sequences; 25% to 30% were seen once. Individuals who donated were healthy Caucasians from Russia aged roughly 6 to 100. The table lists this clonotype with a few counts. Its target is not known. The CDR3 is 15 amino acids. Trimming shortened V by 2 bases and J by 2 bases, and 12 bases separated the two germline ends. The germline gives CDR1 SGDLS, CDR2 YYNGEE.

Sequencing was performed on blood. This sequence originates from a woman aged 25 to 39 in good health. The chain carries TRBV9 and TRBJ2-3; D may match TRBD1 or TRBD2 (5 bases each). This CDR3 reads CASSVTPGATDTQYF. CDR3 coding DNA: TGTGCCAGCAGCGTTACGCCCGGGGCCACAGATACGCAGTATTTT.